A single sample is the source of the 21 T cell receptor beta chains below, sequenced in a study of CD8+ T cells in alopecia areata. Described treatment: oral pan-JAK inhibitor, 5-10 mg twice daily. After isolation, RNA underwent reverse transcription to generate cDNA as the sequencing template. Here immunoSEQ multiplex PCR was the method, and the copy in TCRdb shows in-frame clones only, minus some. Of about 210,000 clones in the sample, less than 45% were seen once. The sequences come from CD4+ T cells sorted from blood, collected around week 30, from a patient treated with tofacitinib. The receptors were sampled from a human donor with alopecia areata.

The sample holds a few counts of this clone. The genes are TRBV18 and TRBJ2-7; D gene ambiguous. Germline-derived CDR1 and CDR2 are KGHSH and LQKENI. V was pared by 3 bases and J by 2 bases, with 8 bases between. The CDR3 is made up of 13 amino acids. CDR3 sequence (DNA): TGTGCCAGCTCACCCCCGGGCACCTACGAGCAGTACTTC. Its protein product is CASSPPGTYEQYF.

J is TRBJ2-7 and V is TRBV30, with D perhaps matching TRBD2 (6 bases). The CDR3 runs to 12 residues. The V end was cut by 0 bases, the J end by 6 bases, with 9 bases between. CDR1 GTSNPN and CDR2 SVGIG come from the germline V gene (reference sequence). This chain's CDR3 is CAWSVAGGEQYF. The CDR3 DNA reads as TGTGCCTGGAGTGTGGCCGGGGGCGAGCAGTACTTC.

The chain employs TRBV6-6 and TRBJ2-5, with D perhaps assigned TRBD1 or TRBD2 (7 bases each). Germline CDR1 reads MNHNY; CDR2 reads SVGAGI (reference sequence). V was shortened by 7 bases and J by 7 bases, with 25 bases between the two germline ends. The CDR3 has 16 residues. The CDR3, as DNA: TGTGCCAGCACCCCCGGGGGGCAGGGGGTCCGTGGGACCCAGTACTTC. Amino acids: CASTPGGQGVRGTQYF.

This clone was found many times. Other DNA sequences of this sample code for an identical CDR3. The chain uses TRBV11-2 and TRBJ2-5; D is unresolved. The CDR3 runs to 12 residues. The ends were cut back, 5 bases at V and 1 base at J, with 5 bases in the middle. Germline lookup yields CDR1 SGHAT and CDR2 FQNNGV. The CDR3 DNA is TGTGCCAGCAGCCGATCCCAAGAGACCCAGTACTTC. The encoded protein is CASSRSQETQYF.

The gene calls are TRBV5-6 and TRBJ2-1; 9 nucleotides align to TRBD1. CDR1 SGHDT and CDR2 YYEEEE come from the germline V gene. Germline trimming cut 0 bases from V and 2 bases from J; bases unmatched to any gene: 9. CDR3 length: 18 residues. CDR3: CASSLANFGTGTYNEQFF. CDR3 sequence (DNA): TGTGCCAGCAGCTTGGCCAACTTCGGGACAGGGACCTACAATGAGCAGTTCTTC. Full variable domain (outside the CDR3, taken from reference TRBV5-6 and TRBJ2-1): DAGVTQSPTHLIKTRGQQVTLRCSPKSGHDTVSWYQQALGQGPQFIFQYYEEEERQRGNFPDRFSGHQFPNYSSELNVNALLLGDSALYLCASSLANFGTGTYNEQFFGPGTRLTVL.

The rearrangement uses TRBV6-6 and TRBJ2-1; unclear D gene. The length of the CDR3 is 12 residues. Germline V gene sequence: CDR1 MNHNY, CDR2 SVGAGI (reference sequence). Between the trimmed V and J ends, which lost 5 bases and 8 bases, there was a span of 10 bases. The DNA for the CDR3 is TGTGCCAGCAGTCTTCTTGGAGATGAGCAGTTCTTC. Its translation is CASSLLGDEQFF.

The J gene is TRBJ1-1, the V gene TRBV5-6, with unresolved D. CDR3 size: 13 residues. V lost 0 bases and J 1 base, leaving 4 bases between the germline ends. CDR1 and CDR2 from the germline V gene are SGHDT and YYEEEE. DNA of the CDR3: TGTGCCAGCAGCTTGGGCAGGAACACTGAAGCTTTCTTT. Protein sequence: CASSLGRNTEAFF.

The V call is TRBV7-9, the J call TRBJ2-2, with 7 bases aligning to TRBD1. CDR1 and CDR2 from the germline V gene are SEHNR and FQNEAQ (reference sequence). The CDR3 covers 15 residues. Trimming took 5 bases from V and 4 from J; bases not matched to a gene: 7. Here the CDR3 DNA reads TGTGCCAGCAGCCCCGGGACAGCTACCACCGGGGAGCTGTTTTTT. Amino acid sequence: CASSPGTATTGELFF.

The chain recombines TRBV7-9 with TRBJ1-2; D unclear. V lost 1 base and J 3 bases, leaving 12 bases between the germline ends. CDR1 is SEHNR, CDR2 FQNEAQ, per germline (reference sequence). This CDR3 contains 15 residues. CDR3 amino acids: CASSLGGARDYGYTF. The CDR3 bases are TGTGCCAGCAGCTTAGGGGGAGCCAGAGACTATGGCTACACCTTC.

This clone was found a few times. CDR3 DNA sequence: TGTGCCAGCAGCGTGCAGAAGAACACTGAAGCTTTCTTT. It yields the protein CASSVQKNTEAFF. The chain links TRBV9 to TRBJ1-1; D call uncertain. From germline, CDR1 is SGDLS and CDR2 YYNGEE. Deletions cut 2 bases from V and 1 base from J, with 6 bases between. CDR3 length equals 13 residues.

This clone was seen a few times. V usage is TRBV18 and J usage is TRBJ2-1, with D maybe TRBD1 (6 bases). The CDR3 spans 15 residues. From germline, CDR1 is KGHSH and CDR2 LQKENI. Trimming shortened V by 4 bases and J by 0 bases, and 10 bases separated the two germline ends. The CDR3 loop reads CASSLQTGSYNEQFF. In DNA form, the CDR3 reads TGTGCCAGCTCACTTCAGACAGGCTCCTACAATGAGCAGTTCTTC.

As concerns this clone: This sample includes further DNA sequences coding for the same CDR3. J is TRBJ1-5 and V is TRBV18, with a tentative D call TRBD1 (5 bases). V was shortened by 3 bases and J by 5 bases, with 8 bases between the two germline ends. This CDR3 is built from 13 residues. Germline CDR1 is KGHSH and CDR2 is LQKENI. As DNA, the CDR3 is TGTGCCAGCTCACCTGACAGCTATCAGCCCCAGCATTTT. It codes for CASSPDSYQPQHF. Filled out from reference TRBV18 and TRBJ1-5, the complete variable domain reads NAGVMQNPRHLVRRRGQEARLRCSPMKGHSHVYWYRQLPEEGLKFMVYLQKENIIDESGMPKERFSAEFPKEGPSILRIQQVVRGDSAAYFCASSPDSYQPQHFGDGTRLSIL.

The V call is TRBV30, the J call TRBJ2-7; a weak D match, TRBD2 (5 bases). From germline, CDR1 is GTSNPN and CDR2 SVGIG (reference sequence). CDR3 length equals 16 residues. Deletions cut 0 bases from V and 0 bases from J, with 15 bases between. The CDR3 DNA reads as TGTGCCTGGAGTGTCCTAAGGACGGGGAGCTCCTACGAGCAGTACTTC. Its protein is CAWSVLRTGSSYEQYF.

CDR3 bases: TGTGCCTGGAAGAGGGCTAGCGGGGGTAGCACAGATACGCAGTATTTT. Amino acids: CAWKRASGGSTDTQYF. V and J are TRBV30 and TRBJ2-3; TRBD2 matches 10 bases. V lost 4 bases, J lost 0 bases, and 7 bases stayed unmatched. CDR1 GTSNPN and CDR2 SVGIG come from the germline V gene (reference sequence). This CDR3 contains 16 residues.

CDR3 nucleotide sequence: TGTGCCAGCAGCGCGCCCCAAGGGGGACAAGCGACTTACGAGCAGTACTTC. Translated, it gives CASSAPQGGQATYEQYF. The chain carries TRBV14 and TRBJ2-7; TRBD1 might be the D (6 bases). The V and J ends lost 5 bases and 4 bases respectively, with 24 bases between them. The length of the CDR3 is 17 residues. Per germline, CDR1 SGHDN and CDR2 FVKESK.

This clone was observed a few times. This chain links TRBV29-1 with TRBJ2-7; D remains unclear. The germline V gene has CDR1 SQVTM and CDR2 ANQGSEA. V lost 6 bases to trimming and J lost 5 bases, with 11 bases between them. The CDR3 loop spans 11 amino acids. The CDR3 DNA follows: TGCAGCGTCCGCTTGGGCCACGAGCAGTACTTC. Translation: CSVRLGHEQYF.

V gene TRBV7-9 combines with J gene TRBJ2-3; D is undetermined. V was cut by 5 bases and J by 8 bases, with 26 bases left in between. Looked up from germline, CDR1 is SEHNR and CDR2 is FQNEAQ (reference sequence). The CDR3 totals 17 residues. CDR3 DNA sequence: TGTGCCAGCAGCACCCGGATTGAGCGAGGAAAGCAGAGTACGCAGTATTTT. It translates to CASSTRIERGKQSTQYF.

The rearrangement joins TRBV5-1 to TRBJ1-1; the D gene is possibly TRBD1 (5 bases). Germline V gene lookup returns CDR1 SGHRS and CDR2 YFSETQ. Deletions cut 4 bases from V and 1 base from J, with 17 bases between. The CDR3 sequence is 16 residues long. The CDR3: CASSPLHRKPNTEAFF. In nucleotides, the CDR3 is TGCGCCAGCAGCCCCCTCCACAGGAAACCGAACACTGAAGCTTTCTTT.

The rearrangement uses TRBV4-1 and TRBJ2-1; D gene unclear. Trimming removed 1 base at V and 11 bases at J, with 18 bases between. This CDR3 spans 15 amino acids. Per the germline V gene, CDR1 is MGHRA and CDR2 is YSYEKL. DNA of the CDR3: TGCGCCAGCAGCCAAGGAAGCCCCCGAACCATCCAGCAGTTCTTC. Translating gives CASSQGSPRTIQQFF.

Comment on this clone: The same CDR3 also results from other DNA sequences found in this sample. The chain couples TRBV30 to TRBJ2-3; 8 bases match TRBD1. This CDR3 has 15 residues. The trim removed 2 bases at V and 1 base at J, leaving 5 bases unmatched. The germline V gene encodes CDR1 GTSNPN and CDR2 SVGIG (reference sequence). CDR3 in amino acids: CAWSPRTGRTDTQYF. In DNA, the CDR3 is TGTGCCTGGAGTCCCCGGACAGGGCGCACAGATACGCAGTATTTT. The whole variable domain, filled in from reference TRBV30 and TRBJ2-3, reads SQTIHQWPATLVQPVGSPLSLECTVEGTSNPNLYWYRQAAGRGLQLLFYSVGIGQISSEVPQNLSASRPQDRQFILSSKKLLLSDSGFYLCAWSPRTGRTDTQYFGPGTRLTVL.

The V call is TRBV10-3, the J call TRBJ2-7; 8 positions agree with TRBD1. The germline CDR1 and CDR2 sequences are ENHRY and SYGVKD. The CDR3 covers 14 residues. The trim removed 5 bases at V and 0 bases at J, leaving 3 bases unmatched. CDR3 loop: CAISSGGGSYEQYF. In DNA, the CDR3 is TGTGCCATCAGTTCAGGGGGCGGCTCCTACGAGCAGTACTTC.